The rows below give T cell receptor beta chains drawn from one sample of a study of blood T cell repertoires in COVID-19. This table comes from immunoSEQ multiplex PCR, and its TCRdb copy is limited to in-frame clones, with some not included. The table lists approximately 81,000 clones, around 91% of them singletons. Sequencing was performed on peripheral blood. The receptor set was obtained from a man aged 65-85 years with active or convalescent COVID-19. The CDR3 runs from the conserved cysteine through the conserved F or W. The D gene is left open where the match is weak. Size is stated for part of the rows, as once, few or many counts, or as a class when the clone is expanded.

j_gene,d_gene,v_gene,abundance,CDR3nt,CDR3aa
TRBJ2-2,TRBD2,TRBV4-1,.,TGCGCCAGCAGCCTACCGGGCTCCGGTGGGACTAGCGGGGGCAAAGACACCGGGGAGCTGTTTTTT,CASSLPGSGGTSGGKDTGELFF
TRBJ1-2,TRBD1,TRBV2,few,TGTGCCAGCAGTGGCCCGGGACAGGGCAACTATGGCTACACCTTC,CASSGPGQGNYGYTF
TRBJ2-5,TRBD1,TRBV7-7,few,TGTGCCAGCAGCCCCCGGGACAGACAAGAGACCCAGTACTTC,CASSPRDRQETQYF
TRBJ1-5,.,TRBV7-8,.,TGTGCCAGCAGCTCCCGGTCACAGGCGGGATCTTATAGCAATCAGCCCCAGCATTTT,CASSSRSQAGSYSNQPQHF
TRBJ2-5,.,TRBV15,.,TGTGCCACCAGCAGAGCTCGGGGGGACAGGAGCCAAGAGACCCAGTACTTC,CATSRARGDRSQETQYF
TRBJ1-5,.,TRBV10-1,.,TGCGCCAGCAGTGCCCCGGCGGGCCTGCATCAGCCCCAGCATTTT,CASSAPAGLHQPQHF
TRBJ1-4,.,TRBV3-1/TRBV3-2,.,TGTGCCAGCACCCGGGGGTCTAATGAAAAACTGTTTTTT,CASTRGSNEKLFF
TRBJ1-6,.,TRBV7-9,.,TGTGCCAGCAGCCAAAGTGAACAGGGAACCTATAATTCACCCCTCCACTTT,CASSQSEQGTYNSPLHF
TRBJ1-1,.,TRBV4-3,.,TGCGCCAGCAGCCAAGGCACCTCACGAGGTGAAGCTTTCTTT,CASSQGTSRGEAFF
TRBJ1-2,TRBD1,TRBV6-5,once,TGTGCCAGCAGGAGGGGGACAGGCGACTACACCTTC,CASRRGTGDYTF
TRBJ2-2,.,TRBV9,.,TGTGCCAGCAGCGCTTCCGGGGAGCTGTTTTTT,CASSASGELFF
TRBJ2-2,.,TRBV28,.,TGTGCCAGCATAACCCCTCCCCTAAACACCGGGGAGCTGTTTTTT,CASITPPLNTGELFF
TRBJ1-2,.,TRBV24-1,.,TGTGCCACCAGGGCAGGGAAAGGTGGGGGCTACACCTTC,CATRAGKGGGYTF
TRBJ1-2,TRBD1,TRBV7-9,.,TGTGCCAGCAGCTTAGGTGTAGGGACAGGAGATCCTACTAACTATGGCTACACCTTC,CASSLGVGTGDPTNYGYTF
TRBJ2-7,.,TRBV6-5,once,TGTGCCAGCAGTTACTCGAGGCAGATCTACGAGCAGTACTTC,CASSYSRQIYEQYF
TRBJ1-2,.,TRBV28,.,TGTGCCAGCAGTCCTAGTGGTAAGGGGTATGGCTACACCTTC,CASSPSGKGYGYTF
TRBJ2-7,TRBD1,TRBV2,.,TGTGCCAGCAGTAGGGGACAGGGGGCAGCGGGCGAGCAGTACTTC,CASSRGQGAAGEQYF
TRBJ2-4,TRBD1,TRBV4-2,.,TGTGCCAGCAGCCCGAAACACAGACAGGGGGCCATCGGTATAAACATTCAGTACTTC,CASSPKHRQGAIGINIQYF
TRBJ2-2,.,TRBV19,.,TGTGCCAGTAGCCTACGGGGGACGGGCACCGGGGAGCTGTTTTTT,CASSLRGTGTGELFF
TRBJ2-3,.,TRBV6-2/TRBV6-3,.,TGTGCCAGCAGCCGGGACTCTTCAGATACGCAGTATTTT,CASSRDSSDTQYF
TRBJ2-7,TRBD1,TRBV11-1,.,TGTGCCAGCCTTTCCGGGACAGGGGTGAACGAGCAGTACTTC,CASLSGTGVNEQYF
TRBJ2-2,.,TRBV7-9,.,TGTGCCAGCAGCTTAGCGGCGACAGGGAACACCGGGGAGCTGTTTTTT,CASSLAATGNTGELFF
TRBJ2-7,TRBD1,TRBV19,once,TGTGCCAGTAGTTTGGGACAGGGGGTCTACGAGCAGTACTTC,CASSLGQGVYEQYF
TRBJ1-2,.,TRBV5-1,.,TGCGCCAGCAGCTTGGCCTTTGATGTCCGATACGGCTATGGCTACACCTTC,CASSLAFDVRYGYGYTF
TRBJ2-5,.,TRBV6-5,.,TGTGCCAGCTTCGTAGCAGGGGAAGAGACCCAGTACTTC,CASFVAGEETQYF
TRBJ2-7,.,TRBV7-2,.,TGTGCCAGCAGCTTTTCGGGTTTTAGCGTGGCCTCGACCGAGCAGTACTTC,CASSFSGFSVASTEQYF
TRBJ2-7,.,TRBV6-5,.,TGTGCCAGCAGTTTTGACCCTACAGGGTCCGGCTACGAGCAGTACTTC,CASSFDPTGSGYEQYF
TRBJ2-1,TRBD2,TRBV4-2,once,TGTGCCAGCAGCCTCCAGCGGGGCGGGTATGAGCAGTTCTTC,CASSLQRGGYEQFF
TRBJ1-2,.,TRBV3-1/TRBV3-2,.,TGTGCCAGCAGCCCCTCTTGGGGGGGAGCGGATGGCTACACCTTC,CASSPSWGGADGYTF
TRBJ2-3,TRBD1,TRBV3-1/TRBV3-2,.,TGTGCCAGCCAGGGGACAGAAAGGGGTGGTACGCAGTATTTT,CASQGTERGGTQYF
TRBJ1-2,.,TRBV10-3,.,TGTGCCATCAGTGACAGGGACTATGGCTACACCTTC,CAISDRDYGYTF
TRBJ2-7,.,TRBV5-1,.,TGCGCCAGCAGCTTCCCGGACAATCGCGAGCAGTACTTC,CASSFPDNREQYF
TRBJ2-2,TRBD1,TRBV5-1,few,TGCGCCAGCAGCGGACAGGGGGAATCCGGGGAGCTGTTTTTT,CASSGQGESGELFF
TRBJ2-5,.,TRBV4-3,.,TGCGCCAGCAGCCAAGAACCCGGGAGTGGAGAGACCCAGTACTTC,CASSQEPGSGETQYF
TRBJ2-1,TRBD2,TRBV19,.,TGTGCCAGTAGTACTAGCGGGGGGGCCAATGAGCAGTTCTTC,CASSTSGGANEQFF
TRBJ2-5,.,TRBV2,once,TGTGCCAGCAGTGAACGGGAGACCCAGTACTTC,CASSERETQYF
TRBJ1-1,TRBD1,TRBV6-6,.,TGTGCCAGCAGTAACCCCGGGACAGGGCAGAACACTGAAGCTTTCTTT,CASSNPGTGQNTEAFF
TRBJ2-3,.,TRBV5-1,once,TGCGCCAGCAGCTTGGCAGGAGATACGCAGTATTTT,CASSLAGDTQYF
TRBJ2-3,TRBD2,TRBV24-1,.,TGTGCCACCAGTGGGGGGACTAGCGGGGGAAACACAGATACGCAGTATTTT,CATSGGTSGGNTDTQYF
TRBJ2-2,.,TRBV4-1,.,TGCGCCAGCAGCCAAGACAGAGGGGGTTCGTACACCGGGGAGCTGTTTTTT,CASSQDRGGSYTGELFF
TRBJ1-1,TRBD1,TRBV5-1,.,TGCGCCAGCAGCGGAATGACAGGGGAGGGCACTGAAGCTTTCTTT,CASSGMTGEGTEAFF
TRBJ1-2,TRBD1,TRBV28,.,TGTGCCAGTAACGACAGGGGGCAGTCTCGTGGCTACACCTTC,CASNDRGQSRGYTF
TRBJ2-7,.,TRBV29-1,.,TGCAGCATACGGTCCATCTACGAGCAGTACTTC,CSIRSIYEQYF
TRBJ1-1,.,TRBV9,.,TGTGCCAGCAGCGTAGATTGGGCCAGGGACACTGAAGCTTTCTTT,CASSVDWARDTEAFF
TRBJ2-7,TRBD1,TRBV27,.,TGTGCCAGCAGTTCTGGTCCGGGACAGGAGTTCTACGAGCAGTACTTC,CASSSGPGQEFYEQYF